The TCR beta chain described here comes from a study of T-cell reconstitution after alpha-beta-depleted transplantation in children. Study-wide findings and caveats: Reportedly, alpha-beta T cells present about two months post-transplant originated from several hundred expanded clones of graft origin. When one year had passed after transplant, most T-cell counts and diversity came from newly produced T cells.

Construction of the TCRbeta library involved unique molecular identifiers. TCRdb reanalysed the PCR reads using MiXCR and keeps one entry per CDR3 protein. The sample records 90,000 to 100,000 distinct CDR3 sequences, under 25% being singletons. On this clonotype: Its cognate antigen is unknown.

The material was PBMCs, obtained before TCRalphabeta/CD19-depleted stem cell transplant. This TCR derives from a boy aged 2 to 10 with acute lymphoblastic leukemia, due to receive a stem cell transplant.

CDR3 protein: CSVLRSADTQYF. The DNA for the CDR3 is TGCAGCGTTCTGCGCTCCGCAGATACGCAGTATTTT. The chain links TRBV29-1 to TRBJ2-3, with no clear D. Trimming pared 5 bases from V and 4 bases from J, leaving 10 bases between. Germline V CDR1 and CDR2: SQVTM, ANQGSEA. This CDR3 comprises 12 residues.